In its sample, the clone carrying this T cell receptor (beta chain) was seen many times. The antigen is not known. The sample comes from a study of spatial heterogeneity in lung cancer. Study-wide background: TCR and UMI combinations that were unique each appeared, on average, more than ten times in raw reads.

From germline, CDR1 is SNHLY and CDR2 FYNNEI. The CDR3 sequence is 13 residues long. Trimming left V 6 bases short and J 7 bases short, with 12 bases between. TCRdb processed the 5' RACE reads anew with MiXCR; each CDR3 protein has one entry. Seen here are tens of thousands of distinct CDR3 sequences, about a fifth observed once, and the top ten hold about 6.6%. Study results and limitations: At tumor resection, ubiquitous expanded TCRs were detected in blood more often than later.

Time point: sample taken at primary tumor resection. Material for sequencing was whole RNA from tumor, nontumor lung or frozen PBMC, left unsorted. The sample here was PBMCs, taken at surgery. This TCR derives from a male donor with early-stage non-small cell lung cancer. The V and J genes are TRBV2 and TRBJ2-2; tentative D call: TRBD1 (5 bases). Here the CDR3 reads CASRKGPYGELFF. CDR3 DNA sequence: TGTGCCAGCAGAAAGGGGCCCTACGGGGAGCTGTTTTTT. Full variable domain (outside the CDR3, taken from reference TRBV2 and TRBJ2-2): EPEVTQTPSHQVTQMGQEVILRCVPISNHLYFYWYRQILGQKVEFLVSFYNNEISEKSEIFDDQFSVERPDGSNFTLKIRSTKLEDSAMYFCASRKGPYGELFFGEGSRLTVL.